The TCR beta chain described here comes from a study of cytomegalovirus exposure and HLA in healthy donors. The count of this clone is one. The antigen is not known. Study results and caveats: The study found most TCR sequences rare, yet found some public TCRs in many donors. The CMV antigen specificity of a few CMV-associated chains was confirmed through in vitro analysis.

This table comes from immunoSEQ multiplex PCR, and its TCRdb copy is limited to in-frame clones, with some not included. This sample has about 190,000 clones, with around four fifths found just once. The CDR3 has 15 amino acids. The germline V gene has CDR1 MNHEY and CDR2 SMNVEV (reference sequence). V lost 2 bases and J 2 bases, leaving 10 bases between the germline ends. The TCR sequence derives from a man aged 18 to 30 in good health and CMV-seropositive. The chain employs TRBV27 and TRBJ1-3; no firm D call. What was sequenced was PBMCs. CDR3 sequence (DNA): TGTGCCAGCAGTTTAGGAGGGTTTACTGGAAACACCATATATTTT. It codes for CASSLGGFTGNTIYF.